This is a list of T cell receptor beta chains from one sample in a study of blood T cell repertoires in COVID-19. The assay was immunoSEQ multiplex PCR, and TCRdb's table has in-frame clones only and misses some. The sample comprises tens of thousands of clones, approximately 89% of which are singletons, and roughly 16% rests with the top ten. Material for sequencing was peripheral blood. The receptors come from a human donor in a cohort sampled during active COVID-19. Each CDR3 is given with its conserved first and last residue. The order of the fields is clone size, J gene, V gene, D gene, CDR3 protein, CDR3 DNA. A D gene is named only where the DNA matches it firmly. Not all rows give a size; the values are once, few, many and, for expanded clones, a class.

once,TRBJ2-7,TRBV28,NA,CASRRQGKSEQYF,TGTGCCAGCCGAAGGCAGGGTAAGAGCGAGCAGTACTTC
NA,TRBJ1-5,TRBV12-5,TRBD1,CASGLGRGQPQHF,TGTGCTAGTGGTTTGGGCAGGGGGCAGCCCCAGCATTTT
NA,TRBJ2-1,TRBV7-3,NA,CASSLRLSYNEQFF,TGTGCCAGCAGCTTAAGGTTGAGCTACAATGAGCAGTTCTTC
NA,TRBJ2-3,TRBV6-1,TRBD2,CASSDSLAGTDTQYF,TGTGCCAGCAGTGATAGTCTAGCGGGAACAGATACGCAGTATTTT
NA,TRBJ2-1,TRBV6-4,NA,CASSVAELEEQFF,TGTGCCAGCAGTGTCGCCGAACTAGAGGAGCAGTTCTTC
NA,TRBJ2-5,TRBV3-1/TRBV3-2,NA,CASSLQETQYF,TGTGCCAGCAGCCTACAAGAGACCCAGTACTTC
NA,TRBJ2-7,TRBV6-5,TRBD2,CATVGGAGVPYEQYF,TGTGCCACGGTGGGAGGTGCGGGGGTCCCCTACGAGCAGTACTTC
NA,TRBJ1-4,TRBV18,NA,CASSPKGDEKLFF,TGTGCCAGCTCACCTAAAGGGGATGAAAAACTGTTTTTT
few,TRBJ1-5,TRBV5-4,NA,CASSLGLEGNQPQHF,TGTGCCAGCAGCTTGGGGTTAGAAGGCAATCAGCCCCAGCATTTT
NA,TRBJ1-2,TRBV28,NA,CASSPADLAGGYGYTF,TGTGCCAGCAGCCCCGCCGACCTGGCCGGAGGCTATGGCTACACCTTC
NA,TRBJ1-5,TRBV24-1,NA,CATSDLQGLNQPQHF,TGTGCCACCAGTGACCTACAGGGATTGAATCAGCCCCAGCATTTT
NA,TRBJ1-2,TRBV30,NA,CAGVQGNGYTF,TGTGCCGGAGTCCAGGGTAATGGCTACACCTTC
NA,TRBJ1-1,TRBV9,NA,CASRSGGTEAFF,TGTGCCAGCAGGAGCGGGGGCACTGAAGCTTTCTTT
NA,TRBJ2-3,TRBV3-1/TRBV3-2,NA,CASSPRPGGTDTQYF,TGTGCCAGCAGCCCCCGGCCGGGGGGCACAGATACGCAGTATTTT
NA,TRBJ2-5,TRBV5-4,NA,CASSFDIQETQYF,TGTGCCAGCAGCTTTGACATCCAAGAGACCCAGTACTTC
few,TRBJ1-5,TRBV28,TRBD1,CASSLGQGVGQPQHF,TGTGCCAGCAGTTTGGGGCAGGGGGTAGGTCAGCCCCAGCATTTT
NA,TRBJ2-2,TRBV19,NA,CASSVRQANTGELFF,TGTGCCAGTAGTGTAAGACAGGCGAACACCGGGGAGCTGTTTTTT
NA,TRBJ1-1,TRBV5-6,TRBD1,CASSLTGWNTEAFF,TGTGCCAGCAGCCTGACAGGGTGGAACACTGAAGCTTTCTTT
few,TRBJ1-2,TRBV5-6,TRBD1,CASYDRVGYGYTF,TGTGCCAGCTACGACAGGGTCGGTTATGGCTACACCTTC
NA,TRBJ2-1,TRBV7-8,TRBD1,CASSLAGTAYNEQFF,TGTGCCAGCAGCTTAGCTGGGACAGCATACAATGAGCAGTTCTTC
few,TRBJ2-7,TRBV11-3,TRBD1,CASSLDGTGGYEQYF,TGTGCCAGCAGCTTAGATGGGACAGGGGGTTACGAGCAGTACTTC
once,TRBJ2-7,TRBV28,NA,CASSDPGLGSYEQYF,TGTGCCAGCAGTGATCCAGGGTTGGGGTCCTACGAGCAGTACTTC
NA,TRBJ2-7,TRBV25-1,NA,CASSDLYEQYF,TGTGCCAGCAGTGACCTGTACGAGCAGTACTTC
NA,TRBJ2-7,TRBV6-5,TRBD1,CASRGTGSYEQYF,TGTGCCAGCAGGGGGACAGGGTCCTACGAGCAGTACTTC
NA,TRBJ1-6,TRBV2,NA,CASSEARGLGSPLHF,TGTGCCAGCAGTGAAGCCCGGGGGTTAGGGTCACCCCTCCACTTT
once,TRBJ1-2,TRBV5-1,NA,CASSPQGFDYGYTF,TGCGCCAGCAGCCCGCAGGGGTTTGACTATGGCTACACCTTC
NA,TRBJ2-1,TRBV20-1,TRBD2,CSGAGDNEQFF,TGCAGTGGGGCGGGAGACAATGAGCAGTTCTTC
NA,TRBJ1-4,TRBV19,NA,CASRVAGAANEKLFF,TGTGCCAGTAGGGTAGCGGGGGCAGCTAATGAAAAACTGTTTTTT
NA,TRBJ1-6,TRBV7-2,NA,CASNELWGQGSPLHF,TGTGCCAGCAACGAGTTGTGGGGCCAGGGATCACCCCTCCACTTT
NA,TRBJ1-5,TRBV6-6,NA,CASSYSSQANQPQHF,TGTGCCAGCAGTTACTCATCCCAAGCCAATCAGCCCCAGCATTTT
once,TRBJ2-3,TRBV28,TRBD1,CASSLRGQGVPTDTQYF,TGTGCCAGCAGCCTAAGAGGACAGGGGGTCCCTACAGATACGCAGTATTTT
NA,TRBJ2-1,TRBV4-1,NA,CASSQSYSYDNEQFF,TGCGCCAGCAGCCAAAGCTACTCCTATGACAATGAGCAGTTCTTC
few,TRBJ1-5,TRBV7-2,NA,CASSASDQYQPQHF,TGTGCCAGCAGCGCTTCTGATCAGTATCAGCCCCAGCATTTT
NA,TRBJ1-2,TRBV5-4,NA,CASSLVAKDLIRYTF,TGTGCCAGCAGCTTGGTAGCGAAGGATCTCATCCGCTACACCTTC
NA,TRBJ2-1,TRBV7-2,NA,CASSLVQGSYNEQFF,TGTGCCAGCAGCTTAGTTCAGGGATCCTACAATGAGCAGTTCTTC
NA,TRBJ1-2,TRBV7-8,TRBD1,CASSLAQGQRNGYTF,TGTGCCAGCAGCTTAGCGCAGGGACAGAGAAATGGCTACACCTTC
NA,TRBJ2-7,TRBV6-5,TRBD1,CASIFPGTGTYEQYF,TGTGCCAGCATTTTCCCCGGGACAGGGACCTACGAGCAGTACTTC
medium-sized,TRBJ1-1,TRBV7-9,NA,CASSKTGRGGTEAFF,TGTGCCAGCAGCAAAACAGGGAGAGGGGGCACTGAAGCTTTCTTT
NA,TRBJ1-1,TRBV20-1,NA,CSALGGTEAFF,TGCAGTGCACTGGGGGGGACTGAAGCTTTCTTT
NA,TRBJ1-2,TRBV12-3/TRBV12-4,NA,CASSLAESYGYTF,TGTGCCAGCAGTTTAGCCGAGTCCTATGGCTACACCTTC
few,TRBJ1-1,TRBV5-1,NA,CASSLRGWGTEAFF,TGCGCCAGCAGCTTGAGGGGCTGGGGCACTGAAGCTTTCTTT
once,TRBJ2-7,TRBV7-9,TRBD2,CASSPPGLAAEQYF,TGTGCCAGCAGCCCCCCGGGACTAGCAGCCGAGCAGTACTTC
NA,TRBJ2-7,TRBV18,TRBD1,CASLGQGDAEQYF,TGTGCCAGCCTGGGACAGGGGGATGCCGAGCAGTACTTC
NA,TRBJ2-7,TRBV18,NA,CASSPSLLEQYF,TGTGCCAGCTCACCAAGCCTACTCGAGCAGTACTTC
few,TRBJ1-1,TRBV19,NA,CASSIQSGLTEAFF,TGTGCCAGTAGTATCCAATCAGGCCTCACTGAAGCTTTCTTT
NA,TRBJ2-7,TRBV12-3/TRBV12-4,NA,CASRVRGYEQYF,TGTGCCAGCAGGGTAAGGGGTTACGAGCAGTACTTC
NA,TRBJ1-5,TRBV10-3,NA,CAISESGSFYTGNQPQHF,TGTGCCATCAGTGAGTCTGGCAGCTTTTACACAGGCAATCAGCCCCAGCATTTT